This T cell receptor (beta chain) was obtained from a study of blood T cell repertoires in COVID-19. Assay used: immunoSEQ multiplex PCR; TCRdb lists only in-frame clones, some missing. Among under 85,000 clones listed, approximately 80% were seen once. This clone has just one count. Patients from Seattle were sampled longitudinally, starting during active infection. This TCR was sampled from a middle-aged man with COVID-19, enrolled during active disease. The sample comprised peripheral blood.

DNA for the CDR3: TGCGCCAGCAGCGAAAACCCCGGACAGGGCGTATATCAGCCCCAGCATTTT. This encodes CASSENPGQGVYQPQHF. The rearrangement uses TRBV5-1 and TRBJ1-5, with TRBD1 matching 8 bases. The germline V gene encodes CDR1 SGHRS and CDR2 YFSETQ. V lost 4 bases and J lost 5; bases outside the gene matches: 14. The CDR3 runs 17 residues. Looking up the rest from reference TRBV5-1 and TRBJ1-5 gives the full variable domain: KAGVTQTPRYLIKTRGQQVTLSCSPISGHRSVSWYQQTPGQGLQFLFEYFSETQRNKGNFPGRFSGRQFSNSRSEMNVSTLELGDSALYLCASSENPGQGVYQPQHFGDGTRLSIL.